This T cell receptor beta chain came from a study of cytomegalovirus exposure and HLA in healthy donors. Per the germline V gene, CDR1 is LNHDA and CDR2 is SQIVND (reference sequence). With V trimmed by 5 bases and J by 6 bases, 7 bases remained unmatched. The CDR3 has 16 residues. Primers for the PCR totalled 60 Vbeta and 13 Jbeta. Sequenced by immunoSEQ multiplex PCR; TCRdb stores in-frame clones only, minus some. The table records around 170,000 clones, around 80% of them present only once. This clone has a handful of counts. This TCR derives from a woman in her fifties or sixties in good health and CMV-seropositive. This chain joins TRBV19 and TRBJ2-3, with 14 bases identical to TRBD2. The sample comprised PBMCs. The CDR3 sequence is CASSPGTSGSMDTQYF. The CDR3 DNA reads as TGTGCCAGTAGTCCCGGGACTAGCGGGAGTATGGATACGCAGTATTTT. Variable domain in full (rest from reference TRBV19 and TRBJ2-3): DGGITQSPKYLFRKEGQNVTLSCEQNLNHDAMYWYRQDPGQGLRLIYYSQIVNDFQKGDIAEGYSVSREKKESFPLTVTSAQKNPTAFYLCASSPGTSGSMDTQYFGPGTRLTVL.